The following is a T cell receptor (beta chain) sequence with its context. This entry is derived from a study of blood T cell repertoires in COVID-19. Overall study: Whether acute or convalescent, the COVID-19 samples came from the United States, Italy and Spain. Nucleic acid was either cDNA or gDNA, and it came from T cells, B-cell-depleted T cells, or PBMCs.

Trimming stripped 6 bases from V and 1 base from J, with 15 bases between. The CDR3 is 15 residues long. The V gene's germline CDR1 is SNHLY and CDR2 FYNNEI. As originally analysed: Amplification of reference gene primers provided the estimated nucleated cell counts. TCRdb's table, derived via immunoSEQ multiplex PCR, lists solely in-frame clones and lacks some. The V and J calls and clone size were taken over from that table, and D and trimming were inferred from the DNA. The sample shows about 42,000 clones, around four fifths of them seen only once. The sample was peripheral blood. The receptor's source is a man aged 50 to 59 with active COVID-19. The chain joins TRBV2 to TRBJ1-2; D ambiguous. This CDR3 is CASSLAPTNNYGYTF. The CDR3 DNA is TGTGCCAGCAGCCTAGCCCCGACAAATAACTATGGCTACACCTTC.